This TCR beta chain was identified during a study of blood T cell repertoires in COVID-19. Data came from immunoSEQ multiplex PCR; TCRdb stores just in-frame clones and leaves some out. The data hold 160,000 or so clones, with roughly 89% observed a single time. The sequenced material came from peripheral blood. This sequence was found in a woman aged 45-60 years with acute or convalescent COVID-19.

CDR3 coding DNA: TGTGCCATCAGTGGGGGGACTAGCGGACTCACAGATACGCAGTATTTT. Its protein product is CAISGGTSGLTDTQYF. The chain combines TRBV10-3 with TRBJ2-3; TRBD2 matches at 11 bases. The CDR3 sequence is 16 residues long. V shed 4 bases, J shed 2 bases, and the junction held 5 bases outside the gene matches. Per germline, CDR1 ENHRY and CDR2 SYGVKD.